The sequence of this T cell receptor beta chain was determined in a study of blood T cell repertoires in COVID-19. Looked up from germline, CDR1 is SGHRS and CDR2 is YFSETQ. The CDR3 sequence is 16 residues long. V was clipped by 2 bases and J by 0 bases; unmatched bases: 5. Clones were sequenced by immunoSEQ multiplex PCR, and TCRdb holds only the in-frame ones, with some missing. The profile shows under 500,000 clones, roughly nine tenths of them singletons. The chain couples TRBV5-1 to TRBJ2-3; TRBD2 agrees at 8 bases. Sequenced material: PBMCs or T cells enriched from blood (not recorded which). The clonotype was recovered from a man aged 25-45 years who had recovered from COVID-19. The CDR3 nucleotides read TGCGCCAGCAGCTTCTCTAGCGGGCTAAGCACAGATACGCAGTATTTT. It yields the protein CASSFSSGLSTDTQYF.